This entry features one T cell receptor beta chain sequence. Antigen unknown. V was clipped by 5 bases and J by 9 bases, with 17 bases between them. The CDR3 loop spans 14 amino acids. Germline V gene sequence: CDR1 LNHDA, CDR2 SQIVND (reference sequence). This entry is derived from a study of monozygotic twins with cystic fibrosis. As for the study in general: With roughly 16 PCR cycles, barcoded libraries came from three micrograms of fragmented DNA. Study-wide results and caveats: Clonality was generally low (median around 0.0098), higher in the most severe patients.

The table came from immunoSEQ multiplex PCR; TCRdb's copy has only in-frame clones and leaves some out. Among approximately 25,000 clones listed, 75% to 95% were seen once. The sample comprised blood. The chain combines TRBV19 with TRBJ2-1; possible D gene TRBD2, 5 bases. This TCR came from a girl aged 2 to 9 with cystic fibrosis. CDR3 region: CASSPSSEAIEQFF. CDR3 DNA sequence: TGTGCCAGTAGTCCCTCGTCGGAGGCGATTGAGCAGTTCTTC.